The following is a T cell receptor (beta chain) sequence with its context. The sample originates from a study of blood T cell repertoires in COVID-19. Turning to the study itself: Samples taken during acute and convalescent COVID-19 were collected in the United States, Italy and Spain. PBMCs, B-cell-depleted T cells, or T cells were the source of the cDNA or gDNA that made up the material.

Produced via immunoSEQ multiplex PCR; TCRdb's table is partial and in-frame only. The repertoire holds 150,000 or so clones, approximately 78% seen once, with 15% in the top ten. Sequencing was performed on peripheral blood. The sequence was obtained from a human donor with acute or convalescent COVID-19. The donor label of this sample is uncertain.

This CDR3 reads CAISESERGTYEQYF. Written as DNA, the CDR3 is TGTGCCATCAGTGAGTCCGAGCGGGGGACCTACGAGCAGTACTTC. The chain joins TRBV10-3 to TRBJ2-7; TRBD2 agrees at 8 bases. The CDR3 extends over 15 amino acids. From germline, CDR1 is ENHRY and CDR2 SYGVKD. V lost 0 bases, J lost 2 bases, and 3 bases stayed unmatched.